These T cell receptor beta chains were read from a single sample in a study of cytotoxic CD8 clonotypes in ibrutinib-treated CLL. Assay: immunoSEQ multiplex PCR; the TCRdb copy retains only in-frame clones and omits some. The table lists 300,000 to 400,000 clones, 60% to 80% of them singletons. Sequencing used PBMCs, obtained after 36 months of ibrutinib treatment. The receptors originated from a human donor with chronic lymphocytic leukemia. Each CDR3 is given with its conserved first and last residue. A D gene is named only where the DNA matches it firmly. Where a row states a size, it is once, few, many or the class of an expanded clone; other rows omit it.

TRBJ2-1 | TRBV29-1 | - | - | CSVESGSSYNEQFF | TGCAGCGTTGAGTCCGGTAGCTCCTACAATGAGCAGTTCTTC
TRBJ2-5 | TRBV19 | TRBD1 | few | CASSIVTGAETQYF | TGTGCCAGTAGTATAGTCACAGGGGCAGAGACCCAGTACTTC
TRBJ2-5 | TRBV28 | - | - | CASSIDSRVWTQYF | TGTGCCAGCAGTATAGACAGTCGAGTATGGACCCAGTACTTC
TRBJ2-1 | TRBV6-1 | - | - | CASSPLGGAKYEQFF | TGTGCCAGCAGTCCCTTGGGGGGCGCAAAGTATGAGCAGTTCTTC
TRBJ2-3 | TRBV6-6 | - | - | CASKKDAPDTQYF | TGTGCCAGCAAGAAAGACGCCCCAGATACGCAGTATTTT
TRBJ1-1 | TRBV5-4 | TRBD1 | - | CASSLAGGGTEAFF | TGTGCCAGCAGCTTGGCAGGGGGCGGCACTGAAGCTTTCTTT
TRBJ2-7 | TRBV7-2 | - | - | CASSLAGLYEQYF | TGTGCCAGCAGCTTAGCAGGACTATACGAGCAGTACTTC
TRBJ1-2 | TRBV5-1 | TRBD1 | - | CASSTGQGYGYTF | TGCGCCAGCAGCACAGGACAGGGGTATGGCTACACCTTC
TRBJ2-1 | TRBV27 | - | - | CASSQTSSLYNEQFF | TGTGCCAGCAGCCAAACTAGCAGTCTGTACAATGAGCAGTTCTTC
TRBJ2-1 | TRBV2 | TRBD2 | - | CASSHRGLAGRSEQFF | TGTGCCAGCAGCCACAGAGGACTAGCGGGGAGATCGGAGCAGTTCTTC
TRBJ2-7 | TRBV6-5 | - | few | CASRGGNSYEQYF | TGTGCCAGCAGGGGCGGGAATTCCTACGAGCAGTACTTC
TRBJ2-1 | TRBV9 | - | - | CASSVGHPSSYNEQFF | TGTGCCAGCAGCGTAGGCCACCCGAGCTCCTACAATGAGCAGTTCTTC
TRBJ2-1 | TRBV2 | TRBD2 | - | CASKRLAIDEQFF | TGTGCCAGCAAGAGACTAGCAATCGATGAGCAGTTCTTC
TRBJ2-3 | TRBV9 | - | - | CASSGSGTTDTQYF | TGTGCCAGCAGCGGCTCCGGGACCACAGATACGCAGTATTTT
TRBJ2-7 | TRBV16 | - | - | CASSFSTFYEQYF | TGTGCCAGCAGCTTCAGTACCTTCTACGAGCAGTACTTC
TRBJ2-7 | TRBV27 | - | - | CASSFDGSPVYEQYF | TGTGCCAGCAGTTTCGACGGGAGTCCGGTCTACGAGCAGTACTTC
TRBJ2-5 | TRBV13 | - | - | CASSLHSQETQYF | TGTGCCAGCAGCCTCCACTCCCAAGAGACCCAGTACTTC
TRBJ1-3 | TRBV9 | - | - | CASSVGGGPLSGNTIYF | TGTGCCAGCAGCGTAGGGGGAGGGCCCCTCTCTGGAAACACCATATATTTT
TRBJ2-2 | TRBV6-4 | - | - | CASSDSVVSGELFF | TGTGCCAGCAGTGACTCGGTGGTCAGCGGGGAGCTGTTTTTT
TRBJ2-7 | TRBV9 | - | - | CASSPSGNYEQYF | TGTGCCAGCAGCCCGAGCGGAAACTACGAGCAGTACTTC
TRBJ2-7 | TRBV5-1 | - | few | CASSLARQPTPYEQYF | TGCGCCAGCAGCTTGGCCAGACAGCCAACACCCTACGAGCAGTACTTC
TRBJ2-3 | TRBV11-1 | TRBD1 | - | CASSHSGQGGADTQYF | TGTGCCAGCAGCCATTCCGGACAGGGGGGGGCAGATACGCAGTATTTT
TRBJ2-3 | TRBV7-8 | - | few | CASSSPADTQYF | TGTGCCAGCAGCTCCCCCGCAGATACGCAGTATTTT
TRBJ2-1 | TRBV11-2 | - | - | CASSFSDEQFF | TGTGCCAGCAGCTTTAGCGATGAGCAGTTCTTC
TRBJ2-2 | TRBV27 | TRBD2 | few | CASEAGSTGELFF | TGTGCCAGCGAAGCGGGAAGCACCGGGGAGCTGTTTTTT
TRBJ2-5 | TRBV7-2 | - | - | CASSSAQETQYF | TGTGCCAGCAGCTCCGCGCAAGAGACCCAGTACTTC
TRBJ1-1 | TRBV14 | TRBD1 | - | CASSQPGDRVNTEAFF | TGTGCCAGCAGCCAACCAGGGGACAGGGTGAACACTGAAGCTTTCTTT
TRBJ1-1 | TRBV7-2 | TRBD1 | few | CASSSLNRGATEAFF | TGTGCCAGCAGCTCATTAAACAGGGGAGCCACTGAAGCTTTCTTT
TRBJ1-1 | TRBV7-3 | - | - | CASSLSPGDTEAFF | TGTGCCAGCAGCTTATCCCCAGGGGACACTGAAGCTTTCTTT
TRBJ2-7 | TRBV6-1 | TRBD1 | - | CAISEHPGQSFLSYEQYF | TGTGCCATCAGTGAGCATCCGGGACAGTCCTTTCTATCCTACGAGCAGTACTTC
TRBJ2-7 | TRBV27 | - | once | CASSPLLGHPYEQYF | TGTGCCAGCAGTCCCCTCCTGGGACATCCCTACGAGCAGTACTTC
TRBJ2-5 | TRBV7-9 | TRBD2 | - | CASSSTSGSLETQYF | TGTGCCAGCAGCTCGACTAGCGGGAGTTTAGAGACCCAGTACTTC
TRBJ1-2 | TRBV9 | - | - | CASSEGRGINYGYTF | TGTGCCAGCAGCGAGGGCAGGGGAATCAACTATGGCTACACCTTC
TRBJ2-7 | TRBV6-6 | - | - | CASSSRETYEQYF | TGTGCCAGCAGCTCCAGGGAAACCTACGAGCAGTACTTC
TRBJ2-6 | TRBV11-2 | - | - | CASSSLFGTGANVLTF | TGTGCCAGCAGCAGTTTATTTGGGACTGGGGCCAACGTCCTGACTTTC
TRBJ1-2 | TRBV7-9 | - | - | CASSLVQGYGYTF | TGTGCCAGCAGCTTAGTACAGGGCTATGGCTACACCTTC
TRBJ2-1 | TRBV5-1 | - | - | CASSLAAGEQFF | TGCGCCAGCAGCTTGGCAGCTGGTGAGCAGTTCTTC
TRBJ1-1 | TRBV11-3 | - | - | CASSRSRDTEAFF | TGTGCCAGCAGCCGAAGCAGGGACACTGAAGCTTTCTTT
TRBJ2-7 | TRBV9 | - | once | CASSVAGASVYEQYF | TGTGCCAGCAGCGTCGCCGGGGCCAGCGTCTACGAGCAGTACTTC
TRBJ1-1 | TRBV5-1 | - | - | CASSLVTGTEAFF | TGCGCCAGCAGCTTGGTTACAGGCACTGAAGCTTTCTTT
TRBJ2-7 | TRBV5-1 | - | - | CASSLLAGRSYEQYF | TGCGCCAGCAGCTTGCTGGCCGGACGGTCCTACGAGCAGTACTTC
TRBJ2-1 | TRBV5-1 | - | - | CASSLGPGGDEQFF | TGCGCCAGCAGCTTGGGGCCCGGGGGTGATGAGCAGTTCTTC